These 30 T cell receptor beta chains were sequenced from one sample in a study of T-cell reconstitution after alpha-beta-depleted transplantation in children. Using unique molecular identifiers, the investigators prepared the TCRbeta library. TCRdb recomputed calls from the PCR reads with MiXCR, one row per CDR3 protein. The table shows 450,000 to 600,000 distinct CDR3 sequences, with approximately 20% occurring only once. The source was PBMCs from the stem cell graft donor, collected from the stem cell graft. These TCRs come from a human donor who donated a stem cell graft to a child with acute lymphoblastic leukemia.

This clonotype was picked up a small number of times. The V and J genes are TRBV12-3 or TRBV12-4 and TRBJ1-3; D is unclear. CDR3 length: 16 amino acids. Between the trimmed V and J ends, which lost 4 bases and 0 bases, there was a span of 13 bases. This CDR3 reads CASSWIGGGSGNTIYF. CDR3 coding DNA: TGTGCCAGCAGTTGGATAGGCGGCGGCTCTGGAAACACCATATATTTT.

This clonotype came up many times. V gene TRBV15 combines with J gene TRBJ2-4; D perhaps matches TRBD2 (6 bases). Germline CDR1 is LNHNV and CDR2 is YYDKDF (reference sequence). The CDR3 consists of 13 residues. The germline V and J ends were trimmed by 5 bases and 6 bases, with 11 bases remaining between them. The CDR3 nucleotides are TGTGCCACCAGCGGGGACTCCCGAAACATTCAGTACTTC. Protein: CATSGDSRNIQYF.

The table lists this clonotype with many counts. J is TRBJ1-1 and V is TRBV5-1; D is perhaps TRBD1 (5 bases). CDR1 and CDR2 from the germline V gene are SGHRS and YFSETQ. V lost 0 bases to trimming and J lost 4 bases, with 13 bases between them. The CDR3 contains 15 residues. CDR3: CASSLGPGMATEAFF. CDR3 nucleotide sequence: TGCGCCAGCAGCTTGGGGCCAGGGATGGCCACTGAAGCTTTCTTT.

The CDR3 is CASSPHPQSYEQYF. The CDR3, as DNA: TGTGCCAGCAGTCCCCATCCCCAGTCCTACGAGCAGTACTTC. The rearrangement links TRBV7-9 to TRBJ2-7; no definite D call. V was clipped by 6 bases and J by 1 base, with 13 bases between them. Germline V gene data show CDR1 as SEHNR and CDR2 as FQNEAQ (reference sequence). The CDR3 runs 14 residues.

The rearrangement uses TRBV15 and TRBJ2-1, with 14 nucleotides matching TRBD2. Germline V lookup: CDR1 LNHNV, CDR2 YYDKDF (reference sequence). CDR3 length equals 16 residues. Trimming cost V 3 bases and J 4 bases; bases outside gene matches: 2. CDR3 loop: CATSRGLAGAYNEQFF. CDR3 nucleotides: TGTGCCACCAGCAGGGGACTAGCGGGGGCTTACAATGAGCAGTTCTTC.

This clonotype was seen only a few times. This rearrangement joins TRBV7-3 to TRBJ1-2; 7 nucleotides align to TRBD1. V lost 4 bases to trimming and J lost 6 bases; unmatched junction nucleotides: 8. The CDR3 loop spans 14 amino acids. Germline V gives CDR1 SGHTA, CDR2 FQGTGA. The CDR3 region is CASSSQTGRHGYTF. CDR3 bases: TGTGCCAGCAGCTCCCAGACAGGGCGGCATGGCTACACCTTC.

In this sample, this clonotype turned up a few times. The CDR3: CASSRSGTLNQPQHF. DNA of the CDR3: TGTGCCAGCAGTCGAAGCGGGACTCTAAATCAGCCCCAGCATTTT. The rearrangement links TRBV9 to TRBJ1-5; D may be TRBD1 (5 bases). Germline CDR1 is SGDLS and CDR2 is YYNGEE. The CDR3 sequence is 15 residues long. The V end lost 5 bases, the J end lost 4 bases, and 16 bases lay between the germline ends.

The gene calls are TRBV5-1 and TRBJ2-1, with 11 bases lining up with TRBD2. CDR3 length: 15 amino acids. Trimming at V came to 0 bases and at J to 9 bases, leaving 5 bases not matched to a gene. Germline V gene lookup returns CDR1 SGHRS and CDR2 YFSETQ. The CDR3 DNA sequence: TGCGCCAGCAGCTTGGCGGCTAGCGGGAGGTTTGAGCAGTTCTTC. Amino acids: CASSLAASGRFEQFF.

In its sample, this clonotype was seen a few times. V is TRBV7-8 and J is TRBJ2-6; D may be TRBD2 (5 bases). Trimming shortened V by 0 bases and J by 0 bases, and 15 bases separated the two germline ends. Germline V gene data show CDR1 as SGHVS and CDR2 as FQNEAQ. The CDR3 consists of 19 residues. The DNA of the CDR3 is TGTGCCAGCAGCTTAGCGTTCGGGAACCCAAGCTCTGGGGCCAACGTCCTGACTTTC. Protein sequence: CASSLAFGNPSSGANVLTF.

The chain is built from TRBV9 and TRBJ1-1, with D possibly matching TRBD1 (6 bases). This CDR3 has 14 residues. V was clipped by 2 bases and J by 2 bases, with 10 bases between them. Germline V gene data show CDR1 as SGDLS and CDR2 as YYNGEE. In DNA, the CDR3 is TGTGCCAGCAGCGTGCTGGACAGCAACACTGAAGCTTTCTTT. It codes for CASSVLDSNTEAFF.

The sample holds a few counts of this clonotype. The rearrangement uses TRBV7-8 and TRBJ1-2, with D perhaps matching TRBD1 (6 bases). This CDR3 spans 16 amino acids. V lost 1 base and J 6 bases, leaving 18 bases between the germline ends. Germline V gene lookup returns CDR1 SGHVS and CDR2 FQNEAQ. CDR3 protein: CASSLVGRGRGNGYTF. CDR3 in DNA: TGTGCCAGCAGCTTAGTGGGCAGGGGAAGGGGAAATGGCTACACCTTC.

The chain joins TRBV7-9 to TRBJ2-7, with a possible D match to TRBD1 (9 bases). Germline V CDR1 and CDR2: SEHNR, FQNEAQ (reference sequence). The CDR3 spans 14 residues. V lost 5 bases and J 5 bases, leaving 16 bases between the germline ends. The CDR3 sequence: CASSREGQGHEQYF. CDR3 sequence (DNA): TGTGCCAGCAGCCGGGAGGGACAGGGCCACGAGCAGTACTTC.

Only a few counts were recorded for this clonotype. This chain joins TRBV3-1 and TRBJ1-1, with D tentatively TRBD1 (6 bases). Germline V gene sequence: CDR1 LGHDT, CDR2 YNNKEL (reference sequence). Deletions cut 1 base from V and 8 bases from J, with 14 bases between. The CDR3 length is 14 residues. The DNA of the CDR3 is TGTGCCAGCAGCCAAGCCACGAGGGGGGGCGAAGCTTTCTTT. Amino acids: CASSQATRGGEAFF.

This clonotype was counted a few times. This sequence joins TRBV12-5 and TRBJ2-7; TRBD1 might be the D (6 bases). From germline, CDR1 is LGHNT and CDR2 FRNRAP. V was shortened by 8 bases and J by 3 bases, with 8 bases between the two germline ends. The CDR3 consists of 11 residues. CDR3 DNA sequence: TGTGCTAGTCTCAGGGGCTACGAGCAGTACTTC. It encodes CASLRGYEQYF.

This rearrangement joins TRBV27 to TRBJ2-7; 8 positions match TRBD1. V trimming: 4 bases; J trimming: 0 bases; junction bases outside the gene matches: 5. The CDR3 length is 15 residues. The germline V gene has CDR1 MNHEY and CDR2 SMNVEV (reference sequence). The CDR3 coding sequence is TGTGCCAGCAGTTCCGGACAGGGAAGCTCCTACGAGCAGTACTTC. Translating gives CASSSGQGSSYEQYF.

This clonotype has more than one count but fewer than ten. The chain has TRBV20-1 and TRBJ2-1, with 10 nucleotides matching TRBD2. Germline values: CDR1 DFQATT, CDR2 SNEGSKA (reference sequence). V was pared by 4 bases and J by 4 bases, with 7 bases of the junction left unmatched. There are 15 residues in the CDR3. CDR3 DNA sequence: TGCAGTGCTATTTCCCTTAGCGGGAGGTACAATGAGCAGTTCTTC. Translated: CSAISLSGRYNEQFF.

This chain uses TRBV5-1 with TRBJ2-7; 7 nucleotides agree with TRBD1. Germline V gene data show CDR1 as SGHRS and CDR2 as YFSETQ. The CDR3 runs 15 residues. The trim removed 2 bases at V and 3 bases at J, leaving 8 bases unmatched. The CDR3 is CASSLGRDSLYEQYF. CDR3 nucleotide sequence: TGCGCCAGCAGCTTAGGAAGGGACAGCCTCTACGAGCAGTACTTC.

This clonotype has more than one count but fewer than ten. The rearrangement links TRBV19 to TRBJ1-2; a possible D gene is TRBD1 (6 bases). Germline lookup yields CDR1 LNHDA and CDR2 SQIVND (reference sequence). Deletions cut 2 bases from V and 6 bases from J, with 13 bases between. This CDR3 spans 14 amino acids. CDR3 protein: CASSITGGGDGYTF. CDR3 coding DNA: TGTGCCAGTAGTATAACCGGGGGCGGCGATGGCTACACCTTC.

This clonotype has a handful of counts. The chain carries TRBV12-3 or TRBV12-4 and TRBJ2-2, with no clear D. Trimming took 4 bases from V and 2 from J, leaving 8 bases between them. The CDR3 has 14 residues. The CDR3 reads CASSWSSNTGELFF. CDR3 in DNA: TGTGCCAGCAGTTGGTCGAGTAACACCGGGGAGCTGTTTTTT.

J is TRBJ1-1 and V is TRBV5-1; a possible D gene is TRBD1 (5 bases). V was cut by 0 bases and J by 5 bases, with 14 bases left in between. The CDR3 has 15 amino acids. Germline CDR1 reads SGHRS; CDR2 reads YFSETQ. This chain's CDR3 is CASSLGWGRKTEAFF. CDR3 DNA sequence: TGCGCCAGCAGCTTGGGGTGGGGCCGGAAGACTGAAGCTTTCTTT. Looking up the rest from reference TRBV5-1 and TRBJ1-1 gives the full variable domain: KAGVTQTPRYLIKTRGQQVTLSCSPISGHRSVSWYQQTPGQGLQFLFEYFSETQRNKGNFPGRFSGRQFSNSRSEMNVSTLELGDSALYLCASSLGWGRKTEAFFGQGTRLTVV.

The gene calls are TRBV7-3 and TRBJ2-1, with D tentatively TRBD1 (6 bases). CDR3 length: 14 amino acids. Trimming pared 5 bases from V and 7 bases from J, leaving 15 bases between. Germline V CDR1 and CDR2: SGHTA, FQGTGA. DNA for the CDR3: TGTGCCAGCAGCACAGGGCCCGCAGTAAATGAGCAGTTCTTC. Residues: CASSTGPAVNEQFF.

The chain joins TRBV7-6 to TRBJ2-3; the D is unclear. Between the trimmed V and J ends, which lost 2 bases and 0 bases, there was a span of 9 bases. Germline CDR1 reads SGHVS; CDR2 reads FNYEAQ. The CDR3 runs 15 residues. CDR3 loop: CASSLSDVSTDTQYF. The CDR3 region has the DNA TGTGCCAGCAGCTTAAGTGACGTGAGCACAGATACGCAGTATTTT.

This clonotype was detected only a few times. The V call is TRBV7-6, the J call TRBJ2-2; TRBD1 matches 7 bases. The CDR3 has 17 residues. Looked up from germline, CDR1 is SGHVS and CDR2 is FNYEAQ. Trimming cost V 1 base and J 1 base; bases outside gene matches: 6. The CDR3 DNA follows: TGTGCCAGCAGCTTAGAACAGGGGAGAGGGAACACCGGGGAGCTGTTTTTT. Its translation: CASSLEQGRGNTGELFF.

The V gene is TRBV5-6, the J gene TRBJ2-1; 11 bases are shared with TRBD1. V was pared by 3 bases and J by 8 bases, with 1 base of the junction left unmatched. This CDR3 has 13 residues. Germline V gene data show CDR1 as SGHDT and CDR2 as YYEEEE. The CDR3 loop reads CASSWGQGDEQFF. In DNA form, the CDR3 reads TGTGCCAGCAGCTGGGGACAGGGGGATGAGCAGTTCTTC.

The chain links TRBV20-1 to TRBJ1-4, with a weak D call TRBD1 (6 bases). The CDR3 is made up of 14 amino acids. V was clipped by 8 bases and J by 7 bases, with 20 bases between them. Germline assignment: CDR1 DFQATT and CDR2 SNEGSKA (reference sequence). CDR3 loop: CSSISGGAGEKLFF. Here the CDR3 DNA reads TGCAGTTCCATTAGTGGGGGGGCAGGTGAAAAACTGTTTTTT.

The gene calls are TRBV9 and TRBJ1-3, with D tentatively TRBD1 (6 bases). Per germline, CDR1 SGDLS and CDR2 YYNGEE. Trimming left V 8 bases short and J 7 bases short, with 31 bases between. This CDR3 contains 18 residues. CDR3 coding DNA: TGTGCCAGTTCGGCGGACAGCGGCTATATCCCTCTCGGGAACACCATATATTTT. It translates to CASSADSGYIPLGNTIYF.

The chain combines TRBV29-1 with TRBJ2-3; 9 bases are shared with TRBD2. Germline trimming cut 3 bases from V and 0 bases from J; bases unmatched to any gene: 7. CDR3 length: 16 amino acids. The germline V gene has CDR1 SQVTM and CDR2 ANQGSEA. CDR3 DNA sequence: TGCAGCGTTGACTTTTTGCGGGAGGGCAGCACAGATACGCAGTATTTT. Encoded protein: CSVDFLREGSTDTQYF.

CDR3 bases: TGTGCCAGCAGCCAAGAATGGATACCTAGCTCCTACGAGCAGTACTTC. This codes for CASSQEWIPSSYEQYF. The V and J genes are TRBV4-2 and TRBJ2-7; D is uncertain. From germline, CDR1 is LGHNA and CDR2 YNFKEQ. V was cut by 0 bases and J by 0 bases, with 12 bases left in between. The length of the CDR3 is 16 residues.

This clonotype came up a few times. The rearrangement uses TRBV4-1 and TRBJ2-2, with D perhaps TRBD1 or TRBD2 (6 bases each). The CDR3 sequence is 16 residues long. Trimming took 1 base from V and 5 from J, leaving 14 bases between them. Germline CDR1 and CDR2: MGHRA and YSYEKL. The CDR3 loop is CASSQVTGARTGELFF. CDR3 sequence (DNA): TGCGCCAGCAGCCAAGTTACGGGGGCGCGAACCGGGGAGCTGTTTTTT.

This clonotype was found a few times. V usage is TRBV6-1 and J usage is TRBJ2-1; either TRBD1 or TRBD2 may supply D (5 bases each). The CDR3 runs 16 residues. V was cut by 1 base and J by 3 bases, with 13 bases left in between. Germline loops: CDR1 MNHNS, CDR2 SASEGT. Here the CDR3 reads CASSEGTGAGYNEQFF. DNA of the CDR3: TGTGCCAGCAGTGAAGGGACCGGGGCCGGCTACAATGAGCAGTTCTTC.